This TCR beta chain stems from a study of cytomegalovirus exposure and HLA in healthy donors. Primers: 60 Vbeta forward and 13 Jbeta reverse. Assay: immunoSEQ multiplex PCR; the TCRdb copy retains only in-frame clones and omits some. Of fewer than 200,000 clones in the sample, about 65% were seen once. The CDR3 has 14 amino acids. The V gene lost 8 bases and the J gene lost 1 base, with 11 bases spanning the gap. Germline loops: CDR1 MNHNY, CDR2 SVGAGI (reference sequence). This clone was counted once. The V gene is TRBV6-6, the J gene TRBJ2-2, with D tentatively TRBD1 (6 bases). The receptor was derived from a girl aged 10 to 17 in good health and CMV-seronegative. Sequencing was done on a sample of PBMCs. CDR3 nucleotides: TGTGCCAGCCGGAAGGGACAGAACACCGGGGAGCTGTTTTTT. This codes for CASRKGQNTGELFF.